This T cell receptor (beta chain) came from a study of blood T cell repertoires in COVID-19. The germline V gene has CDR1 MDHEN and CDR2 SYDVKM. The trim removed 6 bases at V and 5 bases at J, leaving 6 bases unmatched. The CDR3 consists of 13 residues. Ages ranged from about 18 to 89 years, with residence in under 25 US areas. Clones were sequenced by immunoSEQ multiplex PCR, and TCRdb holds only the in-frame ones, with some missing. The sample has about 200,000 clones; about 84% are singletons. This chain uses TRBV28 with TRBJ2-5; TRBD1 matches at 7 bases. Sample: PBMCs or T cells enriched from blood (not recorded which). The sequence was obtained from a man between 35 and 55 years old with acute COVID-19. The CDR3 reads CASRTTGKETQYF. CDR3 nucleotide sequence: TGTGCCAGCAGGACGACAGGGAAGGAGACCCAGTACTTC.